The clone carrying this T cell receptor beta chain came up a few times. Unique molecular identifiers were incorporated into the prepared TCRbeta library. TCRdb fed the PCR reads into MiXCR, producing one record per CDR3 protein. The sample contains about half a million distinct CDR3 sequences, under 15% of which appear only once. The CDR3 totals 14 residues. V was pared by 5 bases and J by 5 bases, with 18 bases between. The germline V gene has CDR1 DFQATT and CDR2 SNEGSKA (reference sequence). This entry belongs to a study of T-cell reconstitution after alpha-beta-depleted transplantation in children.

Sequenced here: PBMCs from the stem cell graft donor, sampled from the stem cell graft. The V call is TRBV20-1, the J call TRBJ2-5, with D maybe TRBD2 (6 bases). The sequence was collected from a human donor who donated a stem cell graft to a child with combined immunodeficiency. CDR3 sequence reads: CSASFYRSGETQYF. CDR3 coding DNA: TGCAGTGCTTCCTTTTATCGGAGCGGGGAGACCCAGTACTTC.